A selection of T cell receptor beta chains follows, all from one sample in a study of T cell responses to AZD1222 COVID-19 vaccine. Assay: immunoSEQ multiplex PCR; the TCRdb copy retains only in-frame clones and omits some. The sample has 130,000 to 150,000 clones; approximately 91% are singletons. The specimen was peripheral blood, collected 28 days after the second dose of the MenACWY control vaccine. The receptor source for this set is an adult who received the MenACWY meningococcal vaccine as a control. Each CDR3 is given with its conserved first and last residue. The order of the fields is CDR3 length, V gene, J gene, CDR3 protein.

cdr3_length: 15
v_call: TRBV28
j_call: TRBJ1-4
cdr3_aa: CASSSPGQLNEKLFF

cdr3_length: 16
v_call: TRBV4-3
j_call: TRBJ1-4
cdr3_aa: CASSQAAGQGREKLFF

cdr3_length: 14
v_call: TRBV13
j_call: TRBJ1-1
cdr3_aa: CASSPRDRGTEAFF

cdr3_length: 14
v_call: TRBV5-1
j_call: TRBJ2-7
cdr3_aa: CASSFSRAPDEQYF

cdr3_length: 14
v_call: TRBV3-1/TRBV3-2
j_call: TRBJ1-1
cdr3_aa: CASSQGWGGAEAFF

cdr3_length: 15
v_call: TRBV4-3
j_call: TRBJ2-2
cdr3_aa: CASSQDFGSSGELFF

cdr3_length: 15
v_call: TRBV19
j_call: TRBJ1-2
cdr3_aa: CASSITKEGVGGYTF

cdr3_length: 17
v_call: TRBV3-1/TRBV3-2
j_call: TRBJ2-1
cdr3_aa: CASSQGGQGAIKNEQFF

cdr3_length: 16
v_call: TRBV2
j_call: TRBJ2-5
cdr3_aa: CASSPTSGSFQETQYF

cdr3_length: 15
v_call: TRBV25-1
j_call: TRBJ2-5
cdr3_aa: CASSGRLAGQETQYF

cdr3_length: 15
v_call: TRBV5-1
j_call: TRBJ1-4
cdr3_aa: CASSSIGQGGEKLFF

cdr3_length: 13
v_call: TRBV6-1
j_call: TRBJ2-7
cdr3_aa: CASSEGTLLEQYF

cdr3_length: 13
v_call: TRBV19
j_call: TRBJ1-2
cdr3_aa: CASSIRTDVGYTF

cdr3_length: 14
v_call: TRBV20-1
j_call: TRBJ2-1
cdr3_aa: CSASHGDGLNEQFF

cdr3_length: 13
v_call: TRBV28
j_call: TRBJ1-2
cdr3_aa: CASSLGRGYGYTF

cdr3_length: 19
v_call: TRBV28
j_call: TRBJ1-2
cdr3_aa: CASSFFKLAGTGNNYGYTF

cdr3_length: 14
v_call: TRBV5-1
j_call: TRBJ1-1
cdr3_aa: CASSLQGTNTEAFF

cdr3_length: 15
v_call: TRBV3-1/TRBV3-2
j_call: TRBJ2-7
cdr3_aa: CASSHPGANLYEQYF

cdr3_length: 13
v_call: TRBV2
j_call: TRBJ2-2
cdr3_aa: CASSEGVTGELFF

cdr3_length: 15
v_call: TRBV7-8
j_call: TRBJ1-2
cdr3_aa: CASSSPRQGEYGYTF

cdr3_length: 15
v_call: TRBV5-1
j_call: TRBJ2-2
cdr3_aa: CASLMDIRGNGELFF

cdr3_length: 12
v_call: TRBV11-2
j_call: TRBJ1-4
cdr3_aa: CASRPLGGQLFF

cdr3_length: 15
v_call: TRBV7-9
j_call: TRBJ1-2
cdr3_aa: CASSSLGPRHYGYTF

cdr3_length: 14
v_call: TRBV11-3
j_call: TRBJ2-7
cdr3_aa: CASSWRSLNREQYF

cdr3_length: 15
v_call: TRBV10-3
j_call: TRBJ1-5
cdr3_aa: CAISESGGTQQPQHF

cdr3_length: 15
v_call: TRBV3-1/TRBV3-2
j_call: TRBJ2-3
cdr3_aa: CASSQAGLFTDTQYF

cdr3_length: 15
v_call: TRBV28
j_call: TRBJ1-2
cdr3_aa: CASSSWTGANYGYTF

cdr3_length: 12
v_call: TRBV29-1
j_call: TRBJ2-5
cdr3_aa: CSVNTGSETQYF